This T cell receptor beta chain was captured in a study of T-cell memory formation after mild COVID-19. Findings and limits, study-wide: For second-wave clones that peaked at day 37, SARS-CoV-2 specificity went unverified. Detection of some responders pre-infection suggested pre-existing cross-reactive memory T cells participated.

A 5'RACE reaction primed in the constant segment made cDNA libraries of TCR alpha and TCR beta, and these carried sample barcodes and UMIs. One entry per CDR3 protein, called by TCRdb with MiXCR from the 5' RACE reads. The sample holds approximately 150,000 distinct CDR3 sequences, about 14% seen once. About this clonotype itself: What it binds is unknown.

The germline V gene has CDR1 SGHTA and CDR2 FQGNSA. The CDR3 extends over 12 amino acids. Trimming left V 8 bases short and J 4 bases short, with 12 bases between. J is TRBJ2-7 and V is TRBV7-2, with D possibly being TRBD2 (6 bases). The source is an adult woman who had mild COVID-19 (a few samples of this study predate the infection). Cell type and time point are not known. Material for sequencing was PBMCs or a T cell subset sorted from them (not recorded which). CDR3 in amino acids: CASSVGGYEQYF. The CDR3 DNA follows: TGTGCCAGCTCCGTCGGGGGTTACGAGCAGTACTTC. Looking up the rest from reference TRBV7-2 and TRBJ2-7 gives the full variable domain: GAGVSQSPSNKVTEKGKDVELRCDPISGHTALYWYRQSLGQGLEFLIYFQGNSAPDKSGLPSDRFSAERTGGSVSTLTIQRTQQEDSAVYLCASSVGGYEQYFGPGTRLTVT.